The next 7 T cell receptor beta chains were all read from a single sample in a study of cytotoxic CD8 clonotypes in ibrutinib-treated CLL. The assay was immunoSEQ multiplex PCR, and TCRdb's table has in-frame clones only and misses some. The sample lists hundreds of thousands of clones; around three quarters were seen once. Sequences were derived from PBMCs, sampled after 24 months of ibrutinib treatment. The receptors come from a human donor with chronic lymphocytic leukemia.

V is TRBV30 and J is TRBJ2-3; D perhaps matches TRBD2 (5 bases). Germline CDR1 reads GTSNPN; CDR2 reads SVGIG (reference sequence). Trimming removed 0 bases at V and 2 bases at J, with 12 bases between. CDR3 size: 15 residues. The DNA for the CDR3 is TGTGCCTGGAGTGTAGGAGCGGCTTCCACAGATACGCAGTATTTT. Encoded protein: CAWSVGAASTDTQYF.

The CDR3 nucleotides read TGTGCCAGCAGCTTAGCGCTACTAGCGGGAAATGAGCAGTTCTTC. Amino acids: CASSLALLAGNEQFF. The chain is built from TRBV7-2 and TRBJ2-1; 10 nucleotides align to TRBD2. Per the germline V gene, CDR1 is SGHTA and CDR2 is FQGNSA. V dropped 0 bases and J dropped 7; count of bases not matched to a gene: 3. CDR3 size: 15 residues. The full variable domain, in which reference TRBV7-2 and TRBJ2-1 provide the parts outside the CDR3, is GAGVSQSPSNKVTEKGKDVELRCDPISGHTALYWYRQSLGQGLEFLIYFQGNSAPDKSGLPSDRFSAERTGGSVSTLTIQRTQQEDSAVYLCASSLALLAGNEQFFGPGTRLTVL.

This clone was recorded a few times. The chain employs TRBV6-5 and TRBJ2-5; D is ambiguous. CDR1 is MNHEY and CDR2 is SVGAGI in the germline V gene. V was shortened by 0 bases and J by 7 bases, with 12 bases between the two germline ends. This CDR3 contains 14 residues. CDR3 loop: CASSYSKPKGTQYF. For the CDR3, the DNA is TGTGCCAGCAGTTACTCGAAGCCGAAGGGGACCCAGTACTTC.

This clone was picked up one time. This rearrangement joins TRBV25-1 to TRBJ1-1; D is perhaps TRBD1 (5 bases). Germline CDR1 reads MGHDK; CDR2 reads SYGVNS. Trimming took off 3 bases at V and 0 bases at J, with 11 bases between the two ends. The CDR3 is 15 amino acids. The CDR3 loop is CASSDGADMNTEAFF. CDR3 bases: TGTGCCAGCAGTGACGGGGCGGACATGAACACTGAAGCTTTCTTT.

The chain joins TRBV30 to TRBJ2-6; D is tentatively TRBD1 or TRBD2 (5 bases each). This CDR3 is 19 amino acids long. The V end was cut by 2 bases, the J end by 0 bases, with 20 bases between. From germline, CDR1 is GTSNPN and CDR2 SVGIG (reference sequence). The CDR3 sequence: CAWSSRGRYYSSGANVLTF. CDR3 nucleotide sequence: TGTGCCTGGAGTAGCCGGGGCCGTTACTATAGCTCTGGGGCCAACGTCCTGACTTTC. Full variable domain (missing parts from reference TRBV30 and TRBJ2-6): SQTIHQWPATLVQPVGSPLSLECTVEGTSNPNLYWYRQAAGRGLQLLFYSVGIGQISSEVPQNLSASRPQDRQFILSSKKLLLSDSGFYLCAWSSRGRYYSSGANVLTFGAGSRLTVL.

This sequence joins TRBV20-1 and TRBJ2-7; D is ambiguous. The V end was cut by 6 bases, the J end by 3 bases, with 9 bases between. The CDR3 consists of 11 residues. CDR1 and CDR2 (germline): DFQATT, SNEGSKA (reference sequence). CDR3 protein: CSALANYEQYF. CDR3 in DNA: TGCAGTGCCTTAGCCAACTACGAGCAGTACTTC.

This chain's CDR3 is CASSERQTQYF. The CDR3 coding sequence is TGTGCCAGCAGTGAAAGACAGACCCAGTACTTC. The chain couples TRBV2 to TRBJ2-5; no definite D call. The CDR3 spans 11 residues. Trimming removed 2 bases from V and 6 bases from J, with 4 bases in between. Looked up from germline, CDR1 is SNHLY and CDR2 is FYNNEI. The full variable domain, completed using reference TRBV2 and TRBJ2-5, is EPEVTQTPSHQVTQMGQEVILRCVPISNHLYFYWYRQILGQKVEFLVSFYNNEISEKSEIFDDQFSVERPDGSNFTLKIRSTKLEDSAMYFCASSERQTQYFGPGTRLLVL.